This TCR beta chain was obtained from a study of CD8+ T cells in alopecia areata. The sample's treatment: oral pan-JAK inhibitor, 5-10 mg twice daily. RNA was isolated and reverse transcribed to cDNA, the sequencing template. Only in-frame clones appear in the TCRdb table, and some are missing; sequencing was by immunoSEQ multiplex PCR. This sample carries 90,000 to 120,000 clones, 84% of them seen once, and the ten largest clones take over 20%. Germline loops: CDR1 SGDLS, CDR2 YYNGEE. With V trimmed by 0 bases and J by 5 bases, 10 bases remained unmatched. The CDR3 totals 17 residues. This TCR came from a human donor with alopecia areata. The chain links TRBV9 to TRBJ2-1; 8 nucleotides agree with TRBD2. The sample was CD8+ T cells sorted from blood, taken at week 24, from a patient treated with tofacitinib. The CDR3 sequence is CASSVATGGPGDNEQFF. CDR3 bases: TGTGCCAGCAGCGTAGCCACGGGGGGGCCTGGGGACAATGAGCAGTTCTTC.